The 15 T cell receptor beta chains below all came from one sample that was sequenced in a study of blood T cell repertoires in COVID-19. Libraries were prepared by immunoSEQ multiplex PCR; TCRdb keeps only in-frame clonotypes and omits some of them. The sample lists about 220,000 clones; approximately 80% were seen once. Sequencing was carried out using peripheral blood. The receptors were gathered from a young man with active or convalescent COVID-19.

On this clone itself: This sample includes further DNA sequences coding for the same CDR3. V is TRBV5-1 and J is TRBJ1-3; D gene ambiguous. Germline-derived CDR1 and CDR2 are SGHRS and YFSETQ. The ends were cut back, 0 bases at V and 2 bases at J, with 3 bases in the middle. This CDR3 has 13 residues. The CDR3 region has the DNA TGCGCCAGCAGCTTGGGGCCTGGAAACACCATATATTTT. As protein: CASSLGPGNTIYF.

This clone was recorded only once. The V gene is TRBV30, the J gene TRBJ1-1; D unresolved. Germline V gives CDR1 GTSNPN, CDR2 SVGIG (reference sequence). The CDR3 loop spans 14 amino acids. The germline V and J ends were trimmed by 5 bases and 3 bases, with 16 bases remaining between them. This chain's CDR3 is CAWASRGADTEAFF. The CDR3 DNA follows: TGTGCCTGGGCCTCGCGGGGAGCCGACACTGAAGCTTTCTTT.

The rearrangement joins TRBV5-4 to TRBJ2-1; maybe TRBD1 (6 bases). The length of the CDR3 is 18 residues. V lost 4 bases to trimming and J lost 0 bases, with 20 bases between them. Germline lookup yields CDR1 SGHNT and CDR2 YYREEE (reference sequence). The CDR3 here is CASSAGGGQTYSYNEQFF. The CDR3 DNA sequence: TGTGCCAGCAGCGCGGGCGGAGGACAGACCTACTCCTACAATGAGCAGTTCTTC.

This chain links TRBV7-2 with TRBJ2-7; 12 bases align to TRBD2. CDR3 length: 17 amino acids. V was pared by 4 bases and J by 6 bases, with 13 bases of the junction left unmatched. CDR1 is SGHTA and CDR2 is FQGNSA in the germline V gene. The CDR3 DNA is TGTGCCAGCAGCTCTCCTTTGGGACTAGCGGGTCATGGCGAGCAGTACTTC. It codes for CASSSPLGLAGHGEQYF.

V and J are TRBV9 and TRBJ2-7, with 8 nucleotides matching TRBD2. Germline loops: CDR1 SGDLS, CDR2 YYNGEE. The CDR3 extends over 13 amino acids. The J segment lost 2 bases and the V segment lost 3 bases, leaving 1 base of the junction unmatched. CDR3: CASSAGGAYEQYF. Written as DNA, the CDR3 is TGTGCCAGCAGCGCCGGGGGGGCCTACGAGCAGTACTTC.

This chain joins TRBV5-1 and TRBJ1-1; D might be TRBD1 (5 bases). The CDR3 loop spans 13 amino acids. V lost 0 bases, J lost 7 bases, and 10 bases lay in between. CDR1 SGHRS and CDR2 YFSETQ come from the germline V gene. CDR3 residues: CASSLAGGDEAFF. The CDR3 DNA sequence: TGCGCCAGCAGCTTGGCCGGGGGGGATGAAGCTTTCTTT.

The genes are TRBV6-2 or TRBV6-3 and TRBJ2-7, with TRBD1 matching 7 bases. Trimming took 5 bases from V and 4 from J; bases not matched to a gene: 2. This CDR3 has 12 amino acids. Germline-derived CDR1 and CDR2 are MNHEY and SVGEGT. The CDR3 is CASSVQGYEQYF. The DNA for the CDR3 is TGTGCCAGCAGTGTACAGGGGTACGAGCAGTACTTC.

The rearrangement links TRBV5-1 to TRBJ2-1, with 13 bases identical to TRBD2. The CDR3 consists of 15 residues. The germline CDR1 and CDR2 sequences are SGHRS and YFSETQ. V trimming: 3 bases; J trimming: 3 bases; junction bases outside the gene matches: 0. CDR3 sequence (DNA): TGCGCCAGCAGCTGGACTAGCGGGGGCTACAATGAGCAGTTCTTC. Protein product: CASSWTSGGYNEQFF.

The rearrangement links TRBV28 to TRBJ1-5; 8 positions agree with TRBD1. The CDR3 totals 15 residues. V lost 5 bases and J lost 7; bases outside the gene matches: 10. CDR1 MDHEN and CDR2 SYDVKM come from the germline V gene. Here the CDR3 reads CASSPQGAQRQPQHF. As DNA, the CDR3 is TGTGCCAGCAGTCCGCAGGGGGCGCAAAGGCAGCCCCAGCATTTT.

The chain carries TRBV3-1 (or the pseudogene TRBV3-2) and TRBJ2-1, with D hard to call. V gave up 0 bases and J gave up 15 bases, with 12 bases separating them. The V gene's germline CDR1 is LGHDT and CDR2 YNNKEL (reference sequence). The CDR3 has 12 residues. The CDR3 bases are TGTGCCAGCAGCCAAGACTGGCGGTATCGGTTCTTC. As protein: CASSQDWRYRFF.

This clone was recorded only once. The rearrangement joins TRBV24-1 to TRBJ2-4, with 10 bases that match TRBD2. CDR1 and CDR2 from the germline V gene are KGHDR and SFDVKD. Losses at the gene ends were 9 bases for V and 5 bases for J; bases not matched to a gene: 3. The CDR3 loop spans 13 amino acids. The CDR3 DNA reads TGTGCCACCCAAGCGGGGGGGGAAAACATTCAGTACTTC. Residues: CATQAGGENIQYF.

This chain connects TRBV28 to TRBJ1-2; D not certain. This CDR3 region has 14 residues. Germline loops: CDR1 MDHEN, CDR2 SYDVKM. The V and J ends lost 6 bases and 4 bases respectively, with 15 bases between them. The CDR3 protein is CASSPPGTAYGYTF. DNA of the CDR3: TGTGCCAGCAGCCCCCCCGGCACAGCCTATGGCTACACCTTC.

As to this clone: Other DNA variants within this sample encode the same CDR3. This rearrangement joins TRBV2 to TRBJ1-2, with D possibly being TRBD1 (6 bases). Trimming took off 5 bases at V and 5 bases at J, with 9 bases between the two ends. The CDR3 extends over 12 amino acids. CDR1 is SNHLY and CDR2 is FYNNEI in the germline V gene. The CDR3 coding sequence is TGTGCCAGCAGTTTGGACAGTTATGGCTACACCTTC. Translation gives CASSLDSYGYTF.

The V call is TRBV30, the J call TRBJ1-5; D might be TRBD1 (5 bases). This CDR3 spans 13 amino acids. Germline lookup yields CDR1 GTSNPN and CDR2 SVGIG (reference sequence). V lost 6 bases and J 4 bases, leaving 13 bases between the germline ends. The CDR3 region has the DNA TGTGCCTGTAAGAAAGGGGTTAATCAGCCCCAGCATTTT. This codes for CACKKGVNQPQHF.

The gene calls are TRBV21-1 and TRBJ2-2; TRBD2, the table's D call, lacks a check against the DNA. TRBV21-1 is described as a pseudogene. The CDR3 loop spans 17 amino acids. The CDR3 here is CASSKVGGAANTGELFF. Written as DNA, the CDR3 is TGTGCCAGCAGCAAAGTGGGAGGCGCAGCGAACACCGGGGAGCTGTTTTTT.